The 20 T cell receptor beta chains listed next were all sequenced from one sample in a study of blood T cell repertoires in COVID-19. Using immunoSEQ multiplex PCR, the repertoire was profiled, and TCRdb retains in-frame clones only, with some absent. Altogether hundreds of thousands of clones are present, about 84% being singletons, with the ten largest covering 4.3%. Sequenced: PBMCs or T cells enriched from blood (not recorded which). The receptors derive from a man younger than 40 with acute COVID-19.

The CDR3 sequence: CASGGQGALSVYGYTF. The CDR3 nucleotides read TGTGCTAGTGGGGGACAGGGGGCGCTTTCGGTCTATGGCTACACCTTC. V gene TRBV12-5 combines with J gene TRBJ1-2; the match to TRBD1 covers 12 bases. CDR3 length equals 16 residues. Germline V gene lookup returns CDR1 LGHNT and CDR2 FRNRAP. Trimming at V came to 6 bases and at J to 4 bases, leaving 9 bases not matched to a gene. The full variable domain, in which reference TRBV12-5 and TRBJ1-2 provide the parts outside the CDR3, is DARVTQTPRHKVTEMGQEVTMRCQPILGHNTVFWYRQTMMQGLELLAYFRNRAPLDDSGMPKDRFSAEMPDATLATLKIQPSEPRDSAVYFCASGGQGALSVYGYTFGSGTRLTVV.

The chain recombines TRBV24-1 with TRBJ2-3; 8 nucleotides agree with TRBD2. The CDR3 is 18 residues long. V trimming: 2 bases; J trimming: 0 bases; junction bases outside the gene matches: 9. Germline CDR1 and CDR2: KGHDR and SFDVKD. The CDR3 loop is CATSDSSGGSYSTDTQYF. CDR3 nucleotide sequence: TGTGCCACCAGTGATTCCAGCGGGGGATCCTATAGCACAGATACGCAGTATTTT.

The CDR3 is CASSPTGGENQPQHF. In DNA form, the CDR3 reads TGTGCCAGCAGTCCCACAGGGGGCGAAAATCAGCCCCAGCATTTT. The chain uses TRBV6-5 and TRBJ1-5, with TRBD1 matching 9 bases. V was clipped by 5 bases and J by 4 bases; unmatched bases: 6. Germline V gene sequence: CDR1 MNHEY, CDR2 SVGAGI. This CDR3 comprises 15 residues.

This clone was seen a few times. This sequence joins TRBV24-1 and TRBJ2-3, with 7 bases matching TRBD2. This CDR3 has 16 amino acids. The V gene end was trimmed by 3 bases and the J gene end by 0 bases; junction bases not matched to a gene: 5. The germline V gene encodes CDR1 KGHDR and CDR2 SFDVKD. In nucleotides, the CDR3 is TGTGCCACCAGTGATGGCACTAGCGAAAGCACAGATACGCAGTATTTT. Its protein is CATSDGTSESTDTQYF.

V usage is TRBV5-1 and J usage is TRBJ1-2; TRBD1 matches 12 bases. V shed 4 bases and J 6 bases; nucleotides not matched to a gene: 10. The germline gives CDR1 SGHRS, CDR2 YFSETQ. The CDR3 consists of 16 residues. CDR3 sequence (DNA): TGCGCCAGCAGCGCAATCCCGGGACAGGGGGCCGATGGCTACACCTTC. Translating it yields CASSAIPGQGADGYTF.

V usage is TRBV5-1 and J usage is TRBJ1-4, with a tentative D call TRBD1 (5 bases). Trimming removed 1 base from V and 8 bases from J, with 9 bases in between. CDR3 size: 13 residues. The V gene's germline CDR1 is SGHRS and CDR2 YFSETQ. The CDR3 reads CASSLLTEEKLFF. The CDR3 DNA sequence: TGCGCCAGCAGCTTGCTGACAGAAGAAAAACTGTTTTTT.

The rearrangement joins TRBV9 to TRBJ2-2, with 8 positions matching TRBD2. CDR1 SGDLS and CDR2 YYNGEE come from the germline V gene. V was clipped by 0 bases and J by 2 bases; unmatched bases: 6. This CDR3 is 17 amino acids long. The CDR3 DNA reads TGTGCCAGCAGCGTAGCGAAAAGCGGGGGCAACACCGGGGAGCTGTTTTTT. Protein product: CASSVAKSGGNTGELFF.

The genes are TRBV27 and TRBJ2-5, with TRBD2 as a possible D gene (5 bases). This CDR3 is built from 13 residues. Germline V gene data show CDR1 as MNHEY and CDR2 as SMNVEV (reference sequence). With 2 bases removed from V and 1 base from J, the gap between germline ends came to 5 bases. The CDR3 DNA reads TGTGCCAGCAGTTTAGGGAGCCAAGAGACCCAGTACTTC. It codes for CASSLGSQETQYF.

The rearrangement links TRBV6-4 to TRBJ2-3; TRBD2 is a possible D gene (5 bases). The CDR3 covers 13 residues. Germline-derived CDR1 and CDR2 are MRHNA and SNTAGT. Trimming pared 2 bases from V and 6 bases from J, leaving 9 bases between. CDR3 in DNA: TGTGCCAGCAGTGACCAAACGGGGGATACGCAGTATTTT. This encodes CASSDQTGDTQYF.

The V and J genes are TRBV2 and TRBJ1-2; D remains ambiguous. Germline V lookup: CDR1 SNHLY, CDR2 FYNNEI. This CDR3 comprises 13 residues. Deletions cut 6 bases from V and 2 bases from J, with 10 bases between. The CDR3 region has the DNA TGTGCCAGCAGGAGGGAGGTGAACTATGGCTACACCTTC. Its translation: CASRREVNYGYTF.

V gene TRBV5-1 combines with J gene TRBJ1-1; 9 positions agree with TRBD1. CDR1 and CDR2 (germline): SGHRS, YFSETQ. CDR3 length: 16 residues. Losses at the gene ends were 3 bases for V and 7 bases for J; bases not matched to a gene: 13. CDR3 protein: CASSSTLAGQGIEAFF. The DNA of the CDR3 is TGCGCCAGCAGCTCAACCCTGGCGGGACAGGGTATTGAAGCTTTCTTT.

V is TRBV4-1 and J is TRBJ2-1, with 10 positions matching TRBD2. This CDR3 has 14 residues. The germline gives CDR1 MGHRA, CDR2 YSYEKL. V dropped 2 bases and J dropped 10; count of bases not matched to a gene: 5. CDR3 amino acids: CASSQTGTSDEQFF. The DNA of the CDR3 is TGCGCCAGCAGCCAAACCGGGACTAGCGACGAGCAGTTCTTC.

The V call is TRBV29-1, the J call TRBJ1-1; TRBD1 aligns across 7 bases. From germline, CDR1 is SQVTM and CDR2 ANQGSEA. J was trimmed by 2 bases and V by 7 bases; bases with no gene match: 7. The CDR3 consists of 13 residues. The CDR3 is CSGWGQINTEAFF. As DNA, the CDR3 is TGCAGCGGATGGGGACAGATAAACACTGAAGCTTTCTTT.

The chain is built from TRBV2 and TRBJ2-5, with TRBD2 as a possible D gene (6 bases). The germline V gene has CDR1 SNHLY and CDR2 FYNNEI. V gave up 11 bases and J gave up 0 bases, with 13 bases separating them. The CDR3 spans 13 residues. The CDR3 region has the DNA TGTGCCGGGGGAGGACGGAACCAAGAGACCCAGTACTTC. This gives the protein CAGGGRNQETQYF.

The V gene is TRBV5-5, the J gene TRBJ1-5; no clear D gene. V lost 0 bases to trimming and J lost 6 bases, with 13 bases between them. Germline CDR1 is SGHKS and CDR2 is YYEKEE (reference sequence). The CDR3 extends over 15 amino acids. The CDR3 nucleotides read TGTGCCAGCAGCTTGGAGGGAGGGTTTGGTCAGCCCCAGCATTTT. Its translation: CASSLEGGFGQPQHF.

J is TRBJ2-2 and V is TRBV4-1; 8 bases map to TRBD2. This CDR3 has 15 amino acids. Per germline, CDR1 MGHRA and CDR2 YSYEKL. Trimming took 1 base from V and 7 from J; bases not matched to a gene: 5. CDR3: CASSQVGGAGGELFF. The CDR3 DNA reads TGCGCCAGCAGCCAAGTCGGGGGGGCCGGCGGGGAGCTGTTTTTT.

The chain uses TRBV6-5 and TRBJ2-2, with D maybe TRBD2 (5 bases). Trimming stripped 7 bases from V and 1 base from J, with 10 bases between. The CDR3 runs to 14 residues. The germline gives CDR1 MNHEY, CDR2 SVGAGI. CDR3 nucleotides: TGTGCCAGCAAAGAGGGCAGGAACACCGGGGAGCTGTTTTTT. Its translation: CASKEGRNTGELFF.

In this sample, this clone turned up once. The rearrangement uses TRBV9 and TRBJ2-5; a possible D gene is TRBD2 (6 bases). CDR3 size: 14 residues. The V and J ends lost 3 bases and 5 bases respectively, with 14 bases between them. Germline V gene sequence: CDR1 SGDLS, CDR2 YYNGEE. DNA for the CDR3: TGTGCCAGCAGCGGCCTATGGGGGGAGGAGACCCAGTACTTC. Translating it yields CASSGLWGEETQYF.

V gene TRBV18 combines with J gene TRBJ2-7; 7 positions agree with TRBD1. Germline V gene lookup returns CDR1 KGHSH and CDR2 LQKENI. V lost 3 bases, J lost 3 bases, and 5 bases stayed unmatched. This CDR3 has 14 residues. For the CDR3, the DNA is TGTGCCAGCTCACCTCCGGGACAGTACTACGAGCAGTACTTC. It translates to CASSPPGQYYEQYF.

The chain is built from TRBV13 and TRBJ2-7; no firm D call. Per the germline V gene, CDR1 is PRHDT and CDR2 is FYEKMQ (reference sequence). Deletions cut 3 bases from V and 5 bases from J, with 8 bases between. The CDR3 has 12 residues. The chain's CDR3 is CASSFPRDEQYF. CDR3 in DNA: TGTGCCAGCAGCTTCCCCCGGGACGAGCAGTACTTC.